This TCR beta chain was obtained from a study of T cell repertoires in cytomegalovirus infection. The CDR3 consists of 18 residues. Germline CDR1 reads LNHDA; CDR2 reads SQIVND (reference sequence). TCRdb used MiXCR to reprocess the reads, holding one entry per CDR3 protein. The profile shows about 830,000 distinct CDR3 sequences, approximately 30% of them singletons. A note on this clonotype: Its antigen is currently unknown. Given a much more abundant clone one base away, this may be a read error.

The specimen comprised cultured CD8+ T cells from PBMCs, sampled from culture after CMV antigen stimulation. This TCR was recovered from a human donor in good health (CMV status not recorded). Some clones in this sample may be carry-over from other donors' samples. This rearrangement joins TRBV19 to TRBJ2-2; 14 nucleotides line up with TRBD2. CDR3 region: CSSSPRRTSGGTTGELFF. The CDR3 DNA sequence: TGTTCCAGTAGCCCTCGTCGGACTAGCGGGGGGACTACCGGGGAGCTGTTTTTT.